The next 29 T cell receptor beta chains were all read from a single sample in a study of T cell responses to AZD1222 COVID-19 vaccine. Repertoires were generated with immunoSEQ multiplex PCR, while TCRdb's copy carries only in-frame clones and drops some. This sample carries 84,000 or so clones, about nine tenths of them seen once, and the ten largest clones take approximately 3.2%. Sequenced material: peripheral blood, taken 28 days after the second AZD1222 dose. All receptors derive from an adult who received the AZD1222 COVID-19 vaccine.

The chain carries TRBV20-1 and TRBJ2-2; maybe TRBD1 (6 bases). V lost 3 bases to trimming and J lost 6 bases, with 14 bases between them. Germline V lookup: CDR1 DFQATT, CDR2 SNEGSKA (reference sequence). This CDR3 is 14 amino acids long. For the CDR3, the DNA is TGCAGTGCTAGTGATAGTTGGACAGCCGGGGAGCTGTTTTTT. Translating gives CSASDSWTAGELFF.

This chain joins TRBV5-1 and TRBJ2-3; D unresolved. CDR1 is SGHRS, CDR2 YFSETQ, per germline. V shed 5 bases and J shed 0 bases, with 7 bases lying between them. The CDR3 has 13 residues. The DNA of the CDR3 is TGCGCCAGCAGAGACCCTAGCACAGATACGCAGTATTTT. Encoded protein: CASRDPSTDTQYF.

This chain links TRBV3-1 (or the pseudogene TRBV3-2) with TRBJ1-4, with 7 bases that match TRBD1. Trimming at V came to 8 bases and at J to 7 bases, leaving 10 bases not matched to a gene. The CDR3 consists of 14 residues. From germline, CDR1 is LGHDT and CDR2 YNNKEL (reference sequence). DNA for the CDR3: TGTGCCAGCGCTCACAGGGGAGGGGGTGAAAAACTGTTTTTT. Its translation is CASAHRGGGEKLFF.

This chain links TRBV6-5 with TRBJ2-5, with TRBD1 matching over 7 bases. CDR1 MNHEY and CDR2 SVGAGI come from the germline V gene. V trimming: 6 bases; J trimming: 1 base; junction bases outside the gene matches: 5. This CDR3 contains 14 residues. CDR3: CASSRDSIQETQYF. Here the CDR3 DNA reads TGTGCCAGCAGCCGGGACAGCATCCAAGAGACCCAGTACTTC.

This sequence joins TRBV19 and TRBJ2-7; D gene unclear. Germline V gives CDR1 LNHDA, CDR2 SQIVND (reference sequence). Trimming took 3 bases from V and 4 from J, leaving 4 bases between them. The CDR3 sequence is 11 residues long. The CDR3 loop reads CASSIGYEQYF. CDR3 in DNA: TGTGCCAGTAGTATTGGATACGAGCAGTACTTC.

The chain employs TRBV5-1 and TRBJ2-6, with no clear D. From germline, CDR1 is SGHRS and CDR2 YFSETQ. Between the trimmed V and J ends, which lost 2 bases and 0 bases, there was a span of 6 bases. The CDR3 length is 15 residues. The chain's CDR3 is CASSLGSSGANVLTF. As DNA, the CDR3 is TGCGCCAGCAGCTTAGGCAGCTCTGGGGCCAACGTCCTGACTTTC.

This chain links TRBV30 with TRBJ1-2; D remains ambiguous. The CDR3 sequence is 14 residues long. V dropped 7 bases and J dropped 2 bases, with 17 bases sitting between them. The germline CDR1 and CDR2 sequences are GTSNPN and SVGIG (reference sequence). The CDR3 DNA is TGTGCCTCAAATGACACTCCTGGGAACTATGGCTACACCTTC. It specifies CASNDTPGNYGYTF.

The chain couples TRBV13 to TRBJ1-2; the match to TRBD1 covers 9 bases. V was pared by 6 bases and J by 8 bases, with 19 bases of the junction left unmatched. The germline gives CDR1 PRHDT, CDR2 FYEKMQ (reference sequence). The CDR3 sequence is 17 residues long. DNA for the CDR3: TGTGCCAGCAGTAGCTACCTTATGGACAGGGGATCTTGGGGCTACACCTTC. This sequence encodes CASSSYLMDRGSWGYTF. The full variable domain, rest sourced from reference TRBV13 and TRBJ1-2, is AAGVIQSPRHLIKEKRETATLKCYPIPRHDTVYWYQQGPGQDPQFLISFYEKMQSDKGSIPDRFSAQQFSDYHSELNMSSLELGDSALYFCASSSYLMDRGSWGYTFGSGTRLTVV.

This clone was detected once. The gene calls are TRBV9 and TRBJ2-7; D gene unclear. V gave up 0 bases and J gave up 2 bases, with 9 bases separating them. The germline V gene has CDR1 SGDLS and CDR2 YYNGEE. CDR3 length equals 14 residues. CDR3 in DNA: TGTGCCAGCAGCGTAGATGTGAATCCCTACGAGCAGTACTTC. It translates to CASSVDVNPYEQYF.

The chain couples TRBV7-7 to TRBJ2-1, with D hard to call. Germline CDR1 is SSHAT and CDR2 is FNYEAQ (reference sequence). The CDR3 contains 15 residues. The V and J ends lost 4 bases and 0 bases respectively, with 10 bases between them. The chain's CDR3 is CASSSVLSSYNEQFF. The CDR3 DNA reads as TGTGCCAGCAGCTCCGTCCTGAGCTCCTACAATGAGCAGTTCTTC.

The V call is TRBV23-1, the J call TRBJ2-7, with 7 bases fitting TRBD1. TRBV23-1 is reported as an ORF; its role is uncertain. The V segment lost 5 bases and the J segment 2 bases; nucleotides outside the gene matches: 9. The CDR3 contains 15 residues. The CDR3 nucleotides are TGCGCCAGCAGTTGTGATAGGGACAGAGCCTACGAGCAGTACTTC. Translating it yields CASSCDRDRAYEQYF.

V usage is TRBV11-3 and J usage is TRBJ2-1; TRBD1 matches at 8 bases. Trimming took 2 bases from V and 3 from J; bases not matched to a gene: 6. The length of the CDR3 is 16 residues. From germline, CDR1 is SGHNT and CDR2 YENEEA. CDR3 amino acids: CASSLISGTGYNEQFF. In DNA form, the CDR3 reads TGTGCCAGCAGCTTAATTTCGGGGACAGGCTACAATGAGCAGTTCTTC.

CDR3 amino acids: CASSYLKHQDQPQHF. CDR3 in DNA: TGTGCCAGCAGTTATTTGAAACACCAAGATCAGCCCCAGCATTTT. The chain combines TRBV6-5 with TRBJ1-5; D unclear. V shed 3 bases and J shed 5 bases, with 14 bases lying between them. The CDR3 has 15 amino acids. Germline CDR1 and CDR2: MNHEY and SVGAGI.

V is TRBV6-5 and J is TRBJ1-4, with a possible D match to TRBD1 (5 bases). This CDR3 is built from 13 residues. V was shortened by 4 bases and J by 5 bases, with 8 bases between the two germline ends. Germline V gives CDR1 MNHEY, CDR2 SVGAGI. For the CDR3, the DNA is TGTGCCAGCAGTTTTCCAGGGAATGAAAAACTGTTTTTT. Its translation: CASSFPGNEKLFF.

This clone was detected once. The chain uses TRBV19 and TRBJ1-3; D unclear. V lost 5 bases, J lost 0 bases, and 14 bases lay in between. Per the germline V gene, CDR1 is LNHDA and CDR2 is SQIVND (reference sequence). CDR3 length: 16 amino acids. The CDR3 DNA is TGTGCCAGTAGTCTTGTTTTGAGGAGCTCTGGAAACACCATATATTTT. Amino acid sequence: CASSLVLRSSGNTIYF.

The genes are TRBV3-1 (or the pseudogene TRBV3-2) and TRBJ1-2, with D perhaps TRBD1 (6 bases). This CDR3 region has 16 residues. Germline-derived CDR1 and CDR2 are LGHDT and YNNKEL (reference sequence). The V and J ends lost 1 base and 4 bases respectively, with 16 bases between them. The CDR3 coding sequence is TGTGCCAGCAGCCAAGTGAGTACAGGGAATATCTATGGCTACACCTTC. This encodes CASSQVSTGNIYGYTF.

V gene TRBV4-1 combines with J gene TRBJ2-7, with D unclear. This CDR3 contains 14 residues. The V gene lost 2 bases and the J gene lost 3 bases, with 11 bases spanning the gap. Germline values: CDR1 MGHRA, CDR2 YSYEKL. CDR3 protein: CASSQLFPSYEQYF. In nucleotides, the CDR3 is TGCGCCAGCAGCCAACTTTTTCCGAGCTACGAGCAGTACTTC.

The CDR3, as DNA: TGTGCCAGCAGCTCCCTAGGACAGAAAGAGACCCAGTACTTC. This sequence encodes CASSSLGQKETQYF. J is TRBJ2-5 and V is TRBV7-3; D is possibly TRBD1 (6 bases). The V end was cut by 4 bases, the J end by 3 bases, with 12 bases between. CDR1 and CDR2 from the germline V gene are SGHTA and FQGTGA. The CDR3 is made up of 14 amino acids.

The rearrangement uses TRBV6-5 and TRBJ1-2; D gene uncertain. This CDR3 has 13 residues. Trimming stripped 8 bases from V and 6 bases from J, with 16 bases between. Germline CDR1 is MNHEY and CDR2 is SVGAGI. CDR3 sequence (DNA): TGTGCCAGCTCGCCCCCTAACAGAAATGGCTACACCTTC. Its translation: CASSPPNRNGYTF.

This clone has just one count. The CDR3: CAWSGFGRIGAYGYTF. The CDR3 nucleotides are TGTGCCTGGAGTGGATTTGGCAGGATAGGGGCCTATGGCTACACCTTC. J is TRBJ1-2 and V is TRBV30, with a possible D match to TRBD1 (5 bases). V was cut by 1 base and J by 4 bases, with 19 bases left in between. CDR3 length: 16 amino acids. CDR1 is GTSNPN and CDR2 is SVGIG in the germline V gene (reference sequence).

This rearrangement joins TRBV19 to TRBJ2-2; D remains ambiguous. The CDR3 is 14 residues long. Germline V gives CDR1 LNHDA, CDR2 SQIVND (reference sequence). Trimming removed 4 bases at V and 1 base at J, with 7 bases between. The CDR3 DNA sequence: TGTGCCAGTAGTAAACTGCGGAACACCGGGGAGCTGTTTTTT. Protein product: CASSKLRNTGELFF.

In this sample, this clone turned up once. The chain employs TRBV5-1 and TRBJ2-2, with 10 bases aligning to TRBD2. The CDR3 totals 17 residues. Germline-derived CDR1 and CDR2 are SGHRS and YFSETQ. Trimming at V came to 4 bases and at J to 1 base, leaving 7 bases not matched to a gene. The CDR3 protein is CASSLQSSGGNTGELFF. CDR3 in DNA: TGCGCCAGCAGCCTACAGTCTAGCGGGGGGAACACCGGGGAGCTGTTTTTT. Full variable domain (missing parts from reference TRBV5-1 and TRBJ2-2): KAGVTQTPRYLIKTRGQQVTLSCSPISGHRSVSWYQQTPGQGLQFLFEYFSETQRNKGNFPGRFSGRQFSNSRSEMNVSTLELGDSALYLCASSLQSSGGNTGELFFGEGSRLTVL.

The chain joins TRBV4-1 to TRBJ1-4; no clear D gene. V gave up 8 bases and J gave up 0 bases, with 19 bases separating them. CDR3 length equals 17 residues. Germline V lookup: CDR1 MGHRA, CDR2 YSYEKL. DNA of the CDR3: TGCGCCAGCCTTTCTTCGTTACCCCAGGCAACTAATGAAAAACTGTTTTTT. It encodes CASLSSLPQATNEKLFF.

A note on this clone: One end of the junction is discordant with germline, which a read error may explain. This sequence joins TRBV11-3 and TRBJ2-4; D unresolved. The germline V gene encodes CDR1 SGHNT and CDR2 YENEEA. This CDR3 has 12 residues. DNA of the CDR3: TGTGCCAGCAGCTTCCGCGAAGGCCCCACATTCTTC. Protein product: CASSFREGPTFF.

V gene TRBV9 combines with J gene TRBJ1-6; TRBD1 aligns across 8 bases. The CDR3 totals 15 residues. With V trimmed by 0 bases and J by 8 bases, 4 bases remained unmatched. The germline CDR1 and CDR2 sequences are SGDLS and YYNGEE. This CDR3 reads CASSVGTGRDSPLHF. In DNA form, the CDR3 reads TGTGCCAGCAGCGTAGGGACAGGGCGGGATTCACCCCTCCACTTT.

This clone was recorded once. The V gene is TRBV7-2, the J gene TRBJ2-2; 14 bases fit TRBD2. The CDR3 totals 16 residues. The ends lost 6 bases at V and 6 bases at J; junction bases unmatched: 6. Germline values: CDR1 SGHTA, CDR2 FQGNSA. CDR3 in amino acids: CASRPPGLAGAGELFF. The CDR3 DNA reads TGTGCCAGCAGGCCTCCGGGACTAGCGGGAGCCGGGGAGCTGTTTTTT.

This clone was detected once. The CDR3 nucleotides read TGTGCCAGCAGGTTGCCCGGGCCGAAGAATGAGCAGTTCTTC. The encoded protein is CASRLPGPKNEQFF. The chain is built from TRBV28 and TRBJ2-1; D unclear. This CDR3 region has 14 residues. The germline V gene encodes CDR1 MDHEN and CDR2 SYDVKM. Trimming left V 6 bases short and J 7 bases short, with 16 bases between.

V usage is TRBV6-1 and J usage is TRBJ1-4; maybe TRBD1 (5 bases). The CDR3 covers 15 residues. Germline V lookup: CDR1 MNHNS, CDR2 SASEGT. Trimming cost V 2 bases and J 7 bases, with 14 bases left between them. The CDR3 here is CASSEMVGAGEKLFF. For the CDR3, the DNA is TGTGCCAGCAGTGAAATGGTAGGGGCGGGTGAAAAACTGTTTTTT.

This clone has more than one count but fewer than ten. V is TRBV7-3 and J is TRBJ2-7, with D unclear. Trimming left V 5 bases short and J 0 bases short, with 11 bases between. The germline V gene has CDR1 SGHTA and CDR2 FQGTGA. The CDR3 extends over 14 amino acids. The CDR3 region has the DNA TGTGCCAGCAGCCCGGGTTCTAGCTCCTACGAGCAGTACTTC. Translated: CASSPGSSSYEQYF.